This passage covers 18 T cell receptor beta chains from one sample sequenced in a study of control samples from healthy donors and cancer patients. Repertoires were generated with immunoSEQ multiplex PCR, while TCRdb's copy carries only in-frame clones and drops some. Found here are around 150,000 clones, around 90% of them singletons; the top ten hold 4.9%. The source material was blood. These receptors were obtained from a man aged 30 to 39 in good health.

This chain joins TRBV5-1 and TRBJ1-4, with TRBD1 as a possible D gene (5 bases). The CDR3 has 12 residues. CDR1 and CDR2 (germline): SGHRS, YFSETQ. V gave up 0 bases and J gave up 14 bases, with 11 bases separating them. The CDR3 region is CASSLAWEGLFF. CDR3 DNA: TGCGCCAGCAGCTTGGCTTGGGAGGGGCTGTTTTTT. The full variable domain, rest sourced from reference TRBV5-1 and TRBJ1-4, is KAGVTQTPRYLIKTRGQQVTLSCSPISGHRSVSWYQQTPGQGLQFLFEYFSETQRNKGNFPGRFSGRQFSNSRSEMNVSTLELGDSALYLCASSLAWEGLFFGSGTQLSVL.

The J gene is TRBJ2-2, the V gene TRBV7-9; 10 bases align to TRBD2. Per germline, CDR1 SEHNR and CDR2 FQNEAQ (reference sequence). This CDR3 spans 15 amino acids. Germline trimming cut 5 bases from V and 4 bases from J; bases unmatched to any gene: 4. The CDR3 DNA reads TGTGCCAGCAGCCGCGGGACTAGCGCCACCGGGGAGCTGTTTTTT. It is translated as CASSRGTSATGELFF.

The gene calls are TRBV5-4 and TRBJ2-2; D perhaps matches TRBD2 (5 bases). CDR1 and CDR2 from the germline V gene are SGHNT and YYREEE (reference sequence). The CDR3 consists of 15 residues. Deletions cut 0 bases from V and 6 bases from J, with 12 bases between. CDR3 loop: CASSLAGNRAGELFF. The CDR3, as DNA: TGTGCCAGCAGCTTGGCCGGGAATAGGGCCGGGGAGCTGTTTTTT.

This sequence joins TRBV14 and TRBJ2-2, with no clear D. V lost 0 bases and J lost 5, with 10 bases in between. CDR3 size: 15 residues. Germline assignment: CDR1 SGHDN and CDR2 FVKESK. This CDR3 reads CASSQDPWVTGELFF. The CDR3 bases are TGTGCCAGCAGCCAAGATCCCTGGGTGACCGGGGAGCTGTTTTTT.

The V and J genes are TRBV20-1 and TRBJ1-2; D is unresolved. The CDR3 is 11 amino acids. Germline V gene sequence: CDR1 DFQATT, CDR2 SNEGSKA (reference sequence). V was trimmed by 5 bases and J by 7 bases, leaving 11 bases between them. CDR3 DNA sequence: TGCAGTGCTGGTACGGGCTCTGGCTACACCTTC. Translating gives CSAGTGSGYTF.

V is TRBV4-2 and J is TRBJ2-2; TRBD2 matches at 14 bases. J lost 1 base, V lost 2 bases, and 3 bases had no gene match. Germline loops: CDR1 LGHNA, CDR2 YNFKEQ. The CDR3 has 18 residues. The CDR3 is CASSQPGTSGGNTGELFF. The DNA for the CDR3 is TGTGCCAGCAGCCAACCAGGGACTAGCGGGGGGAACACCGGGGAGCTGTTTTTT.

V usage is TRBV15 and J usage is TRBJ1-5, with a tentative D call TRBD1 (5 bases). The V end lost 5 bases, the J end lost 7 bases, and 15 bases lay between the germline ends. Germline loops: CDR1 LNHNV, CDR2 YYDKDF (reference sequence). The CDR3 is made up of 14 amino acids. CDR3 protein: CATSPVGASQPQHF. The CDR3 nucleotides read TGTGCCACCAGCCCCGTCGGGGCGAGCCAGCCCCAGCATTTT.

CDR3 coding DNA: TGCAGTGCTTTCATTCCTGGGGAGCTGTTTTTT. Protein product: CSAFIPGELFF. This rearrangement joins TRBV20-1 to TRBJ2-2; D gene ambiguous. There are 11 residues in the CDR3. CDR1 DFQATT and CDR2 SNEGSKA come from the germline V gene (reference sequence). The V end was cut by 5 bases, the J end by 8 bases, with 9 bases between.

The V and J genes are TRBV25-1 and TRBJ2-2; D is ambiguous. CDR1 and CDR2 (germline): MGHDK, SYGVNS. The CDR3 covers 14 residues. V dropped 6 bases and J dropped 2 bases, with 10 bases sitting between them. CDR3: CASSPQLNTGELFF. As DNA, the CDR3 is TGTGCCAGCAGCCCGCAACTAAACACCGGGGAGCTGTTTTTT.

This rearrangement joins TRBV6-5 to TRBJ1-1, with TRBD1 matching 7 bases. The CDR3 is 13 residues long. V lost 4 bases to trimming and J lost 5 bases; unmatched junction nucleotides: 4. Germline V gene data show CDR1 as MNHEY and CDR2 as SVGAGI. The CDR3 here is CASSFDRVTEAFF. CDR3 nucleotide sequence: TGTGCCAGCAGTTTCGACAGGGTGACTGAAGCTTTCTTT.

V gene TRBV7-2 combines with J gene TRBJ1-1; no reliable D call. The V and J ends lost 8 bases and 3 bases respectively, with 16 bases between them. The CDR3 has 14 residues. The germline gives CDR1 SGHTA, CDR2 FQGNSA. CDR3 sequence reads: CASSKSLADTEAFF. CDR3 sequence (DNA): TGTGCCAGCTCCAAGTCCCTGGCGGACACTGAAGCTTTCTTT.

This sequence joins TRBV16 and TRBJ2-1; D is uncertain. V was trimmed by 0 bases and J by 0 bases, leaving 3 bases between them. The CDR3 sequence is 14 residues long. Germline assignment: CDR1 KGHSY and CDR2 FQNENV. Written as DNA, the CDR3 is TGTGCCAGCAGCCAATCGACCTCCTACAATGAGCAGTTCTTC. As protein: CASSQSTSYNEQFF.

This chain connects TRBV27 to TRBJ2-2; perhaps D is TRBD1 or TRBD2 (6 bases each). The germline V gene encodes CDR1 MNHEY and CDR2 SMNVEV (reference sequence). The CDR3 is 18 residues long. V was shortened by 3 bases and J by 6 bases, with 23 bases between the two germline ends. CDR3 sequence: CASSFRLMGGPMSGELFF. CDR3 nucleotide sequence: TGTGCCAGCAGTTTCCGCCTTATGGGGGGCCCCATGTCCGGGGAGCTGTTTTTT.

The chain has TRBV2 and TRBJ1-4; D is unclear. Trimming left V 6 bases short and J 5 bases short, with 10 bases between. CDR1 and CDR2 (germline): SNHLY, FYNNEI. This CDR3 comprises 13 residues. CDR3 in amino acids: CASRGWSNEKLFF. CDR3 coding DNA: TGTGCCAGCAGAGGGTGGTCAAATGAAAAACTGTTTTTT.

This clone has more than one count but fewer than ten. The chain recombines TRBV6-4 with TRBJ2-3, with 14 nucleotides matching TRBD2. CDR1 is MRHNA and CDR2 is SNTAGT in the germline V gene. V dropped 6 bases and J dropped 3; count of bases not matched to a gene: 2. The CDR3 runs 15 residues. The DNA of the CDR3 is TGTGCCAGCAGCAGACTAGCGGGGGGGACAGATACGCAGTATTTT. Amino acids: CASSRLAGGTDTQYF.

V usage is TRBV4-3 and J usage is TRBJ2-1, with 8 bases aligning to TRBD1. Germline V gene sequence: CDR1 LGHNA, CDR2 YSLEER. The CDR3 runs 15 residues. With V trimmed by 4 bases and J by 4 bases, 6 bases remained unmatched. CDR3 nucleotide sequence: TGCGCCAGCAGCCGGCAGGGGGCGGGGTACAATGAGCAGTTCTTC. Translated: CASSRQGAGYNEQFF.

Worth noting for this clone: Other DNA sequences of this sample code for an identical CDR3. The chain couples TRBV7-9 to TRBJ2-7; TRBD1 matches at 7 bases. Germline CDR1 is SEHNR and CDR2 is FQNEAQ (reference sequence). Trimming took 1 base from V and 3 from J; bases not matched to a gene: 3. This CDR3 contains 14 residues. The CDR3 is CASSLGQGFYEQYF. The CDR3, as DNA: TGTGCCAGCAGCTTAGGACAGGGCTTCTACGAGCAGTACTTC.

This clone was seen only once. This chain uses TRBV2 with TRBJ2-2; 12 nucleotides align to TRBD2. This CDR3 spans 17 amino acids. Germline CDR1 SNHLY, CDR2 FYNNEI. J lost 2 bases, V lost 2 bases, and 3 bases had no gene match. CDR3 residues: CASSETTSGSNTGELFF. The CDR3, as DNA: TGTGCCAGCAGTGAAACGACTAGCGGGAGTAACACCGGGGAGCTGTTTTTT. The whole variable domain, filled in from reference TRBV2 and TRBJ2-2, reads EPEVTQTPSHQVTQMGQEVILRCVPISNHLYFYWYRQILGQKVEFLVSFYNNEISEKSEIFDDQFSVERPDGSNFTLKIRSTKLEDSAMYFCASSETTSGSNTGELFFGEGSRLTVL.